This is a list of T cell receptor beta chains from one sample in a study of vaccination and CD4 T cells after COVID-19. TCRdb analysed the PCR reads with MiXCR anew, one entry per CDR3 protein. The sample carries 15,000 or so distinct CDR3 sequences, about 40% recorded once. No cognate antigen is known for these TCRs. The material was CD4+ T cells from blood, cultured in vitro, obtained before SARS-CoV-2 vaccination. These receptors were obtained from a human donor who received a COVID-19 vaccine. Both conserved end residues are part of each CDR3. A D gene is named only where the DNA matches it firmly. Clone size appears in some rows only: once, few, many, or a class for an expanded clone.

>TRBV24-1|few|TRBJ2-2|TRBD1
CATSDIDRGNTGELFF
TGTGCCACCAGTGATATCGACAGGGGTAACACCGGGGAGCTGTTTTTT
>TRBV9|.|TRBJ1-3|TRBD1
CASSVGYRGQGNTIYF
TGTGCCAGCAGCGTAGGGTACAGGGGGCAGGGAAACACCATATATTTT
>TRBV5-4|.|TRBJ2-5|.
CASSLEGVRGETQYF
TGTGCCAGCAGCTTGGAGGGGGTAAGGGGAGAGACCCAGTACTTC
>TRBV19|.|TRBJ2-1|.
CASSVTSGGQLNEQFF
TGTGCCAGTAGTGTGACATCGGGGGGCCAGCTCAATGAGCAGTTCTTC
>TRBV12-3/TRBV12-4|few|TRBJ1-1|.
CASSLDGGVNTEAFF
TGTGCCAGCAGTTTAGATGGGGGGGTCAACACTGAAGCTTTCTTT
>TRBV15|few|TRBJ1-6|.
CATSSSNSPLHF
TGTGCCACCAGCAGCTCAAATTCACCCCTCCACTTT
>TRBV12-3/TRBV12-4|few|TRBJ1-4|.
CASSFFQGGEKLFF
TGTGCCAGCAGTTTTTTCCAGGGAGGTGAAAAACTGTTTTTT
>TRBV6-1|medium-sized|TRBJ2-2|.
CASGRATGELFF
TGTGCCAGCGGGCGGGCCACCGGGGAGCTGTTTTTT
>TRBV7-3|.|TRBJ1-6|.
CASSLGGADNSPLHF
TGTGCCAGCAGCTTAGGGGGTGCGGATAATTCACCCCTCCACTTT
>TRBV28|once|TRBJ2-2|.
CASNGGILVGTGELFF
TGTGCCAGCAACGGGGGTATATTGGTAGGCACCGGGGAGCTGTTTTTT